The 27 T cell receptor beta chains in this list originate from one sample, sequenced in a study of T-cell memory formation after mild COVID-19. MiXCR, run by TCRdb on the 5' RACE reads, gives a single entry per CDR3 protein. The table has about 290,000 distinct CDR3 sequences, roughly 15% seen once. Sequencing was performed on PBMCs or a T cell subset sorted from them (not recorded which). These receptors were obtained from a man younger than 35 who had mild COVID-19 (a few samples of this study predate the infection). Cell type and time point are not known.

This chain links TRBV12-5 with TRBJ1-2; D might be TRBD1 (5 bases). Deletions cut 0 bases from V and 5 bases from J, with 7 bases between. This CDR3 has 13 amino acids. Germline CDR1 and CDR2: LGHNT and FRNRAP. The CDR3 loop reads CASGLVKGYGYTF. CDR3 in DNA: TGTGCTAGTGGTTTGGTAAAGGGGTATGGCTACACCTTC.

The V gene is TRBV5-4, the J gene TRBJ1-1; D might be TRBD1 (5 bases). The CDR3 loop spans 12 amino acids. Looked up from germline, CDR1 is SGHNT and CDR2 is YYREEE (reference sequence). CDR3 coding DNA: TGTGCAAGCGGGTTAGACAGCACTGAAGCTTTCTTT. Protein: CASGLDSTEAFF.

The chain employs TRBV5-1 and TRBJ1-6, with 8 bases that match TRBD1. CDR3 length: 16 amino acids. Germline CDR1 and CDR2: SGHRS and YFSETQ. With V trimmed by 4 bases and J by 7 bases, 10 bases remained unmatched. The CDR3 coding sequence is TGCGCCAGCAGCGTGACGACAGGGGAAGGGAATTCACCCCTCCACTTT. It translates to CASSVTTGEGNSPLHF.

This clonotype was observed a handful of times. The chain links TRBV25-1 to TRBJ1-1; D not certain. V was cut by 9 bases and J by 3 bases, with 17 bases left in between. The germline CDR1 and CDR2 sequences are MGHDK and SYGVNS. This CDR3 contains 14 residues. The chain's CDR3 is CASAPRKLDTEAFF. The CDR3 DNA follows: TGTGCCAGTGCCCCTCGGAAGTTGGACACTGAAGCTTTCTTT.

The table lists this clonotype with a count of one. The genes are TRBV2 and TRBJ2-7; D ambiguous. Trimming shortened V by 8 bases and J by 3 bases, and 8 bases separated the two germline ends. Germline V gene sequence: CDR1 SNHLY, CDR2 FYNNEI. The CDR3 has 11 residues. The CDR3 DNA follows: TGTGCCAGCTCGTGGGTCTACGAGCAGTACTTC. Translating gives CASSWVYEQYF.

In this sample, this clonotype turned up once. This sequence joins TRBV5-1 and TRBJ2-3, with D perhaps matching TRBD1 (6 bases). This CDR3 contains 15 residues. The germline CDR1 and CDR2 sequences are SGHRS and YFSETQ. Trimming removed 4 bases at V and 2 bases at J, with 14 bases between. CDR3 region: CASSDLTGDTDTQYF. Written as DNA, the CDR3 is TGCGCCAGCAGCGACCTGACAGGAGACACAGATACGCAGTATTTT.

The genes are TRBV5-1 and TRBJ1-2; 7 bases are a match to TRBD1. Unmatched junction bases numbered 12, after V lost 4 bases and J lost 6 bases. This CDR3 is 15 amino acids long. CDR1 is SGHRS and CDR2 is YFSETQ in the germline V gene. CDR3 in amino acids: CASSAQTGVVDGYTF. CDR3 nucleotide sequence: TGCGCCAGCAGCGCGCAAACAGGGGTGGTGGATGGCTACACCTTC.

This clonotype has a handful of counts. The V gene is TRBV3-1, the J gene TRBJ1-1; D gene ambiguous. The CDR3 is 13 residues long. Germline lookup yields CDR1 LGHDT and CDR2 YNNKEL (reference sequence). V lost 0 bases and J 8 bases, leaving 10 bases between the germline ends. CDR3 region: CASSQDLTQEAFF. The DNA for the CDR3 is TGTGCCAGCAGCCAAGATCTCACGCAAGAAGCTTTCTTT.

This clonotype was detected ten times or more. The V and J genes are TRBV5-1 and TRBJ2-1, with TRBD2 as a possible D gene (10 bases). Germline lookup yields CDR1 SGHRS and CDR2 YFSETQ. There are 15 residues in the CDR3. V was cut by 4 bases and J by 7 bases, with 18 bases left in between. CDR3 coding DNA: TGCGCCAGCAGCCAGCGGGGGGGGACAGGGAATGAGCAGTTCTTC. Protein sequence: CASSQRGGTGNEQFF.

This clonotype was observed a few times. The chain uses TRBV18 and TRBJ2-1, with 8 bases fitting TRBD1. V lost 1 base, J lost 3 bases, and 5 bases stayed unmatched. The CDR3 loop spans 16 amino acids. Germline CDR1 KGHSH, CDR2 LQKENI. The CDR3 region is CASSPQDRANYNEQFF. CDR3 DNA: TGTGCCAGCTCACCACAGGACAGGGCCAACTACAATGAGCAGTTCTTC.

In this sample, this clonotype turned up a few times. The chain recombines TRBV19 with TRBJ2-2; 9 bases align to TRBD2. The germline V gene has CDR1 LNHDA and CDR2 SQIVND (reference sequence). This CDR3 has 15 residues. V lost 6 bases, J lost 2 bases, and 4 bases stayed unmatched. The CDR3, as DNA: TGTGCCAGTAGCACGGGACTAGCCAACACCGGGGAGCTGTTTTTT. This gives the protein CASSTGLANTGELFF.

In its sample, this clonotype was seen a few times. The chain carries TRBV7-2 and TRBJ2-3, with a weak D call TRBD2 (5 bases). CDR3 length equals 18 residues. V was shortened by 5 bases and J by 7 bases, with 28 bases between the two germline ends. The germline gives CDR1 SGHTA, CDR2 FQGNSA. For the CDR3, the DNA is TGTGCCAGCAGCCAACCACTCGGGAAGTCCCGCATGATAAATACGCAGTATTTT. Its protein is CASSQPLGKSRMINTQYF.

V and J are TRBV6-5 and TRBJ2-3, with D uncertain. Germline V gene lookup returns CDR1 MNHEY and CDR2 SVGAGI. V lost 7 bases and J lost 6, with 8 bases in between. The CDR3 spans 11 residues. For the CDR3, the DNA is TGTGCCAGCACAAATGGGGATACGCAGTATTTT. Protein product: CASTNGDTQYF.

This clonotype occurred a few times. CDR3 in amino acids: CASSASWADKNIQYF. The DNA of the CDR3 is TGCGCCAGCAGCGCAAGTTGGGCAGATAAAAACATTCAGTACTTC. This chain connects TRBV4-3 to TRBJ2-4; D is unresolved. The CDR3 runs to 15 residues. Trimming removed 5 bases from V and 4 bases from J, with 15 bases in between. Germline CDR1 reads LGHNA; CDR2 reads YSLEER.

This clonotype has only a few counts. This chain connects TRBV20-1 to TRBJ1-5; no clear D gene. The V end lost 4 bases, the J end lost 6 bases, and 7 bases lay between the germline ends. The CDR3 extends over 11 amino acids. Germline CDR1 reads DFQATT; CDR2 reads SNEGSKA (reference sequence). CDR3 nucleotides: TGCAGTGCTAATGACGGTCAGCCCCAGCATTTT. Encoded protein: CSANDGQPQHF.

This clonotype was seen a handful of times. The CDR3 DNA sequence: TGTGCCAGCAGCTCCAAGCCAGGGGGCGAGCAGTACGTC. It specifies CASSSKPGGEQYV. This chain joins TRBV11-2 and TRBJ2-7, with TRBD1 matching over 7 bases. The CDR3 runs to 13 residues. J was trimmed by 6 bases and V by 4 bases; bases with no gene match: 6. The germline V gene has CDR1 SGHAT and CDR2 FQNNGV.

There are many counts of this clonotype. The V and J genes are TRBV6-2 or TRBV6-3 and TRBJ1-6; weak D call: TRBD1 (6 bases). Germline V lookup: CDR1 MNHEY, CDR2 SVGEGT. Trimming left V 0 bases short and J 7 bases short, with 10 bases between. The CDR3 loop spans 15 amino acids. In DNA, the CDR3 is TGTGCCAGCAGTTACTCGGGGGCGGACAATTCACCCCTCCACTTT. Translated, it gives CASSYSGADNSPLHF.

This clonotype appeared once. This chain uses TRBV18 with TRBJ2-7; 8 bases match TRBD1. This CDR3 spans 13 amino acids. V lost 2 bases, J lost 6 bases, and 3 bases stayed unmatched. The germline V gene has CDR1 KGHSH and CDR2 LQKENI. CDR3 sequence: CASSPTGGSEQYV. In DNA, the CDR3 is TGTGCCAGCTCACCAACAGGGGGATCCGAGCAGTACGTC.

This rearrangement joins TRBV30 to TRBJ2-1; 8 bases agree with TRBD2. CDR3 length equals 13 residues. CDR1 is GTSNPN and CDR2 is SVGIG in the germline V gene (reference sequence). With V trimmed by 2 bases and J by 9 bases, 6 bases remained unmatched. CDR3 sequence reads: CAWSSGGASEQFF. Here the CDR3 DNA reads TGTGCCTGGAGTTCCGGGGGGGCGTCTGAGCAGTTCTTC.

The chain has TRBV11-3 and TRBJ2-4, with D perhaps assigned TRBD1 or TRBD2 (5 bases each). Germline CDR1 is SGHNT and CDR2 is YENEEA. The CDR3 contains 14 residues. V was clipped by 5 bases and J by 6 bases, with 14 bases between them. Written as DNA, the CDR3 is TGTGCCAGCAGCCCGGGGCAGGGCTTAAACATTCAGTACTTC. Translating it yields CASSPGQGLNIQYF. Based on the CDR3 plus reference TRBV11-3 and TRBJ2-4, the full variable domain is EAGVVQSPRYKIIEKKQPVAFWCNPISGHNTLYWYLQNLGQGPELLIRYENEEAVDDSQLPKDRFSAERLKGVDSTLKIQPAELGDSAVYLCASSPGQGLNIQYFGAGTRLSVL.

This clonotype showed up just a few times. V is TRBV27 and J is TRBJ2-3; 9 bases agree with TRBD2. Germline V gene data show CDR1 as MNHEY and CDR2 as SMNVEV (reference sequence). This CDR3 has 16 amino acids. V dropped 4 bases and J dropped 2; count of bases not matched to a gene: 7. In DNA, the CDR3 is TGTGCCAGCAGTTGGCGAGCGGGGGGACACACAGATACGCAGTATTTT. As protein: CASSWRAGGHTDTQYF.

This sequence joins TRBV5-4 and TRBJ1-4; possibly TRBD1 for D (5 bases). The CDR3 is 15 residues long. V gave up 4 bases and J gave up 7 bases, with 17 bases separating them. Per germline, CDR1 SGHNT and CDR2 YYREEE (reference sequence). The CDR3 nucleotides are TGTGCCAGCAGCCTTGATCGGGGACGTCCTGAAAAACTGTTTTTT. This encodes CASSLDRGRPEKLFF. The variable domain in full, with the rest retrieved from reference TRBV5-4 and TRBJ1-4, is ETGVTQSPTHLIKTRGQQVTLRCSSQSGHNTVSWYQQALGQGPQFIFQYYREEENGRGNFPPRFSGLQFPNYSSELNVNALELDDSALYLCASSLDRGRPEKLFFGSGTQLSVL.

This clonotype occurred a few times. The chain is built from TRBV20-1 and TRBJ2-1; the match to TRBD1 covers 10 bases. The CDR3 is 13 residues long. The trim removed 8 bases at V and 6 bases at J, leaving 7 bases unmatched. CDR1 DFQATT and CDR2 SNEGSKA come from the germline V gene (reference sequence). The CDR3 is CSFRQGASNEQFF. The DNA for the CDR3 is TGCAGTTTCCGACAGGGGGCAAGCAATGAGCAGTTCTTC.

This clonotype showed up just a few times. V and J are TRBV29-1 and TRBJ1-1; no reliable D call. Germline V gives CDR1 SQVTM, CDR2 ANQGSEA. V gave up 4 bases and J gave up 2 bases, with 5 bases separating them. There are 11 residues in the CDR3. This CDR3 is CSVGVNTEAFF. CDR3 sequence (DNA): TGCAGCGTTGGGGTCAACACTGAAGCTTTCTTT.

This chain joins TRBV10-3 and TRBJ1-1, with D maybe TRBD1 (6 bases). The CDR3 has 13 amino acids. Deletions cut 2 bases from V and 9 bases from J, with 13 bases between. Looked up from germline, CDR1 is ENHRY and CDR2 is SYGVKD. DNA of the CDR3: TGTGCCATCAGTGAGGTTGGGCGGGGGCAAGCTTTCTTT. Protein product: CAISEVGRGQAFF.

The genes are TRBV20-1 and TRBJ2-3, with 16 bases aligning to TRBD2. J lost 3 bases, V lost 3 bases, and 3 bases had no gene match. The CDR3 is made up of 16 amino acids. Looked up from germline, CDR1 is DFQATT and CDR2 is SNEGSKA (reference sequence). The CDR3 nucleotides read TGCAGTGCTAGCGCGGGACTAGCGGGGGGGACAGATACGCAGTATTTT. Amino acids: CSASAGLAGGTDTQYF.

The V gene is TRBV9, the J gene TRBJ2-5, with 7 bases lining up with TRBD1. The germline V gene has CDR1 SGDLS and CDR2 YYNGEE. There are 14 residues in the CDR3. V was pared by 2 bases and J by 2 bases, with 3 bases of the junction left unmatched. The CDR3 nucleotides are TGTGCCAGCAGCGTCGACAGGGAACAAGAGACCCAGTACTTC. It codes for CASSVDREQETQYF. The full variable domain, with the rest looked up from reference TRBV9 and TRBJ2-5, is DSGVTQTPKHLITATGQRVTLRCSPRSGDLSVYWYQQSLDQGLQFLIQYYNGEERAKGNILERFSAQQFPDLHSELNLSSLELGDSALYFCASSVDREQETQYFGPGTRLLVL.